What follows are 27 T cell receptor beta chains derived from one specimen sequenced in a study of blood T cell repertoires in COVID-19. Only in-frame clones appear in the TCRdb table, and some are missing; sequencing was by immunoSEQ multiplex PCR. The table shows roughly 290,000 clones, with about 86% occurring only once. Material for sequencing was peripheral blood. The source is a person between 65 and 79 years old with COVID-19, enrolled during active disease.

This clone is a singleton in its sample. The chain links TRBV6-2 or TRBV6-3 to TRBJ1-5; D not certain. Germline V gives CDR1 MNHEY, CDR2 SVGEGT. The length of the CDR3 is 14 residues. V lost 2 bases to trimming and J lost 9 bases, with 14 bases between them. The CDR3 protein is CASSYNFPRSPQHF. Here the CDR3 DNA reads TGTGCCAGCAGTTACAATTTTCCCCGTTCGCCCCAGCATTTT.

This sequence joins TRBV19 and TRBJ1-3, with D unresolved. V dropped 6 bases and J dropped 3 bases, with 15 bases sitting between them. The CDR3 is 15 residues long. Germline V lookup: CDR1 LNHDA, CDR2 SQIVND (reference sequence). CDR3 DNA sequence: TGTGCCAGTAGCTTCGCGGGGAGGCTTGGAAACACCATATATTTT. Translation: CASSFAGRLGNTIYF.

This chain connects TRBV5-1 to TRBJ2-1; D might be TRBD2 (5 bases). The CDR3 length is 15 residues. The germline V and J ends were trimmed by 3 bases and 5 bases, with 15 bases remaining between them. The germline V gene encodes CDR1 SGHRS and CDR2 YFSETQ. The CDR3 DNA reads TGCGCCAGCAGCTCCAGCGGCCCACCCAACAATGAGCAGTTCTTC. It encodes CASSSSGPPNNEQFF. The whole variable domain, remainder taken from reference TRBV5-1 and TRBJ2-1, is KAGVTQTPRYLIKTRGQQVTLSCSPISGHRSVSWYQQTPGQGLQFLFEYFSETQRNKGNFPGRFSGRQFSNSRSEMNVSTLELGDSALYLCASSSSGPPNNEQFFGPGTRLTVL.

This sequence joins TRBV5-1 and TRBJ2-1; TRBD2 matches 9 bases. Trimming removed 7 bases from V and 7 bases from J; junction bases left unmatched: 9. Germline lookup yields CDR1 SGHRS and CDR2 YFSETQ. The CDR3 covers 14 residues. The CDR3 here is CASGISGRWNEQFF. CDR3 nucleotide sequence: TGCGCCAGCGGTATCAGCGGGAGGTGGAATGAGCAGTTCTTC.

V is TRBV3-1 (or the pseudogene TRBV3-2) and J is TRBJ2-7, with 9 bases identical to TRBD2. Germline V gene lookup returns CDR1 LGHDT and CDR2 YNNKEL (reference sequence). The junction had 9 bases not matched to a gene; V was cut back by 4 bases and J by 2 bases. The CDR3 is 16 amino acids. The CDR3 sequence is CASSPQGRGRAYEQYF. CDR3 bases: TGTGCCAGCAGCCCACAGGGTCGCGGGAGGGCCTACGAGCAGTACTTC.

The chain has TRBV7-5 and TRBJ2-5; TRBD2, the table's D call, was not compared with the DNA. TRBV7-5 is classified as a pseudogene. This CDR3 is 11 amino acids long. The CDR3 coding sequence is TGTGCCAGAAGCCGTCCTAGGACCCAGTACTTC. This gives the protein CARSRPRTQYF.

The J gene is TRBJ2-5, the V gene TRBV2, with D possibly TRBD1 on 5 matching bases. From germline, CDR1 is SNHLY and CDR2 FYNNEI. The V gene lost 6 bases and the J gene lost 2 bases, with 10 bases spanning the gap. This CDR3 has 13 residues. DNA of the CDR3: TGTGCCAGCAGAGCCCAGGGACAAGAGACCCAGTACTTC. Amino acid sequence: CASRAQGQETQYF.

The chain employs TRBV5-1 and TRBJ1-2, with unresolved D. Trimming took 4 bases from V and 3 from J, leaving 7 bases between them. Germline V gene data show CDR1 as SGHRS and CDR2 as YFSETQ. The CDR3 has 12 residues. The DNA for the CDR3 is TGCGCCAGCAGCCGGGAGGACTATGGCTACACCTTC. Amino acids: CASSREDYGYTF.

The V gene is TRBV18, the J gene TRBJ1-2, with 9 positions matching TRBD1. The CDR3 is made up of 13 amino acids. Trimming at V came to 5 bases and at J to 12 bases, leaving 10 bases not matched to a gene. Germline lookup yields CDR1 KGHSH and CDR2 LQKENI. The CDR3 coding sequence is TGTGCCAGCTCAGACAATAACAGGGGGCCTCACACCTTC. It translates to CASSDNNRGPHTF. Full variable domain (rest looked up from reference TRBV18 and TRBJ1-2): NAGVMQNPRHLVRRRGQEARLRCSPMKGHSHVYWYRQLPEEGLKFMVYLQKENIIDESGMPKERFSAEFPKEGPSILRIQQVVRGDSAAYFCASSDNNRGPHTFGSGTRLTVV.

J is TRBJ1-4 and V is TRBV3-1 (or the pseudogene TRBV3-2); D is undetermined. The V gene's germline CDR1 is LGHDT and CDR2 YNNKEL (reference sequence). The CDR3 spans 14 residues. With 1 base removed from V and 7 bases from J, the gap between germline ends came to 10 bases. This CDR3 is CASSQGRVFEKLFF. The CDR3 DNA reads TGTGCCAGCAGCCAAGGCCGCGTGTTTGAAAAACTGTTTTTT.

The V gene is TRBV3-1 (or the pseudogene TRBV3-2), the J gene TRBJ2-3; 7 nucleotides align to TRBD2. CDR3 size: 19 residues. CDR1 LGHDT and CDR2 YNNKEL come from the germline V gene (reference sequence). After removal of 3 bases from V and 2 bases from J, the junction contained 17 bases not matched to a gene. The CDR3 loop is CASSHPSAGPAGITDTQYF. CDR3 nucleotides: TGTGCCAGCAGCCACCCCTCAGCGGGGCCCGCCGGGATCACAGATACGCAGTATTTT.

CDR3 protein: CASSQPGDSQPQHF. In DNA, the CDR3 is TGTGCCAGCAGCCAACCGGGGGATAGTCAGCCCCAGCATTTT. The chain joins TRBV25-1 to TRBJ1-5; D is perhaps TRBD1 (5 bases). CDR3 length: 14 amino acids. Trimming shortened V by 6 bases and J by 6 bases, and 15 bases separated the two germline ends. Germline V gene data show CDR1 as MGHDK and CDR2 as SYGVNS. Full variable domain (remainder filled in from reference TRBV25-1 and TRBJ1-5): EADIYQTPRYLVIGTGKKITLECSQTMGHDKMYWYQQDPGMELHLIHYSYGVNSTEKGDLSSESTVSRIRTEHFPLTLESARPSHTSQYLCASSQPGDSQPQHFGDGTRLSIL.

The rearrangement joins TRBV6-5 to TRBJ1-5; a weak D match, TRBD1 (6 bases). V lost 5 bases and J 6 bases, leaving 11 bases between the germline ends. Germline CDR1 reads MNHEY; CDR2 reads SVGAGI. This CDR3 contains 13 residues. The CDR3 DNA reads as TGTGCCAGCAGTCAGGGGAGGGGTCAGCCCCAGCATTTT. Amino acids: CASSQGRGQPQHF.

This sequence joins TRBV6-6 and TRBJ2-3; D gene unclear. The CDR3 covers 14 residues. Trimming removed 5 bases at V and 6 bases at J, with 15 bases between. Germline CDR1 reads MNHNY; CDR2 reads SVGAGI (reference sequence). CDR3 residues: CASSRGEWSDTQYF. CDR3 in DNA: TGTGCCAGCAGTCGTGGAGAATGGTCGGATACGCAGTATTTT.

The rearrangement uses TRBV11-2 and TRBJ1-2; maybe TRBD1 (5 bases). The CDR3 is 14 amino acids. The V end was cut by 7 bases, the J end by 3 bases, with 15 bases between. Germline V gives CDR1 SGHAT, CDR2 FQNNGV. The chain's CDR3 is CASNLAGRDYGYTF. The CDR3, as DNA: TGTGCCAGCAATCTGGCGGGACGGGACTATGGCTACACCTTC.

V is TRBV6-2 or TRBV6-3 and J is TRBJ1-5; no firm D call. Germline-derived CDR1 and CDR2 are MNHEY and SVGEGT. The CDR3 is 13 amino acids. V was cut by 0 bases and J by 9 bases, with 9 bases left in between. CDR3 protein: CASSYSKKRPQHF. CDR3 in DNA: TGTGCCAGCAGTTACTCTAAGAAGCGGCCCCAGCATTTT.

This chain uses TRBV9 with TRBJ1-4; D is undetermined. This CDR3 comprises 16 residues. Trimming pared 2 bases from V and 0 bases from J, leaving 11 bases between. Germline CDR1 and CDR2: SGDLS and YYNGEE. CDR3 DNA: TGTGCCAGCAGCGTTTCTCCACAGCCAACTAATGAAAAACTGTTTTTT. This translates into CASSVSPQPTNEKLFF.

This clone occurred once. The rearrangement uses TRBV18 and TRBJ2-3; 8 bases fit TRBD2. The CDR3 contains 13 residues. Trimming cost V 6 bases and J 6 bases; bases outside gene matches: 5. Germline CDR1 and CDR2: KGHSH and LQKENI. This CDR3 reads CASSGGAADTQYF. CDR3 nucleotides: TGTGCCAGCTCCGGGGGGGCGGCGGATACGCAGTATTTT. Complete variable domain (other parts from reference TRBV18 and TRBJ2-3): NAGVMQNPRHLVRRRGQEARLRCSPMKGHSHVYWYRQLPEEGLKFMVYLQKENIIDESGMPKERFSAEFPKEGPSILRIQQVVRGDSAAYFCASSGGAADTQYFGPGTRLTVL.

This clone was seen only once. This rearrangement joins TRBV3-1 (or the pseudogene TRBV3-2) to TRBJ1-1; 8 bases map to TRBD1. This CDR3 has 19 residues. Trimming took 0 bases from V and 5 from J; bases not matched to a gene: 17. Germline V gene lookup returns CDR1 LGHDT and CDR2 YNNKEL (reference sequence). CDR3 DNA: TGTGCCAGCAGCCAAGATATTGTAGGACAGGGTTTGTTTCGGACTGAAGCTTTCTTT. Translation: CASSQDIVGQGLFRTEAFF.

Here the CDR3 DNA reads TGTGCCAGCAGCCGGACAGGGGCCTACGAGCAGTACTTC. Encoded protein: CASSRTGAYEQYF. V gene TRBV12-3 or TRBV12-4 combines with J gene TRBJ2-7; 9 bases agree with TRBD1. The CDR3 length is 13 residues. Trimming removed 6 bases from V and 2 bases from J; junction bases left unmatched: 2.

Written as DNA, the CDR3 is TGCGCCAGCAGCCGCGGGGGGTGGACCTCTGGGGCCAACGTCCTGACTTTC. Its translation is CASSRGGWTSGANVLTF. The chain uses TRBV4-3 and TRBJ2-6, with TRBD2 matching 8 bases. Germline loops: CDR1 LGHNA, CDR2 YSLEER. This CDR3 contains 17 residues. V was pared by 4 bases and J by 0 bases, with 5 bases of the junction left unmatched.

The rearrangement joins TRBV6-1 to TRBJ2-5, with D possibly being TRBD2 (5 bases). The V and J ends lost 3 bases and 0 bases respectively, with 8 bases between them. Germline CDR1 and CDR2: MNHNS and SASEGT. This CDR3 is 14 amino acids long. The CDR3 here is CASSDYGDQETQYF. The CDR3 nucleotides are TGTGCCAGCAGTGATTACGGGGACCAAGAGACCCAGTACTTC.

V usage is TRBV7-2 and J usage is TRBJ2-4, with 7 positions matching TRBD1. The CDR3 has 17 amino acids. Looked up from germline, CDR1 is SGHTA and CDR2 is FQGNSA. V shed 0 bases and J 1 base; nucleotides not matched to a gene: 6. DNA of the CDR3: TGTGCCAGCAGCTTAGCCACAGGGGTTGGGGCCAAAAACATTCAGTACTTC. The encoded protein is CASSLATGVGAKNIQYF. The full variable domain, in which reference TRBV7-2 and TRBJ2-4 provide the parts outside the CDR3, is GAGVSQSPSNKVTEKGKDVELRCDPISGHTALYWYRQSLGQGLEFLIYFQGNSAPDKSGLPSDRFSAERTGGSVSTLTIQRTQQEDSAVYLCASSLATGVGAKNIQYFGAGTRLSVL.

The chain recombines TRBV14 with TRBJ2-1, with D possibly being TRBD1 (6 bases). The CDR3 consists of 19 residues. V was pared by 1 base and J by 0 bases, with 19 bases between. Germline V lookup: CDR1 SGHDN, CDR2 FVKESK. The CDR3 is CASSQVSFRTARSYNEQFF. Written as DNA, the CDR3 is TGTGCCAGCAGCCAAGTCTCCTTCCGGACAGCCCGCTCCTACAATGAGCAGTTCTTC.

The rearrangement links TRBV19 to TRBJ1-5; no reliable D call. The ends were cut back, 5 bases at V and 3 bases at J, with 11 bases in the middle. This CDR3 has 14 amino acids. CDR1 LNHDA and CDR2 SQIVND come from the germline V gene (reference sequence). CDR3 nucleotides: TGTGCCAGTAGTCCCCGACAATTCAATCAGCCCCAGCATTTT. This sequence encodes CASSPRQFNQPQHF.

This rearrangement joins TRBV7-9 to TRBJ1-2, with TRBD1 matching over 7 bases. This CDR3 comprises 16 residues. The V and J ends lost 2 bases and 2 bases, in that order; junction bases with no gene match: 8. The germline V gene encodes CDR1 SEHNR and CDR2 FQNEAQ (reference sequence). The CDR3 reads CASSLPPPGGNYGYTF. CDR3 nucleotides: TGTGCCAGCAGCTTACCTCCTCCAGGGGGGAACTATGGCTACACCTTC. Based on the CDR3 plus reference TRBV7-9 and TRBJ1-2, the full variable domain is DTGVSQNPRHKITKRGQNVTFRCDPISEHNRLYWYRQTLGQGPEFLTYFQNEAQLEKSRLLSDRFSAERPKGSFSTLEIQRTEQGDSAMYLCASSLPPPGGNYGYTFGSGTRLTVV.

The rearrangement uses TRBV7-6 and TRBJ2-5; 7 bases map to TRBD2. The CDR3 has 15 amino acids. Germline values: CDR1 SGHVS, CDR2 FNYEAQ. V trimming: 1 base; J trimming: 6 bases; junction bases outside the gene matches: 8. This CDR3 is CASSLERGIMQTQYF. Written as DNA, the CDR3 is TGTGCCAGCAGCTTAGAGCGGGGTATCATGCAGACCCAGTACTTC.